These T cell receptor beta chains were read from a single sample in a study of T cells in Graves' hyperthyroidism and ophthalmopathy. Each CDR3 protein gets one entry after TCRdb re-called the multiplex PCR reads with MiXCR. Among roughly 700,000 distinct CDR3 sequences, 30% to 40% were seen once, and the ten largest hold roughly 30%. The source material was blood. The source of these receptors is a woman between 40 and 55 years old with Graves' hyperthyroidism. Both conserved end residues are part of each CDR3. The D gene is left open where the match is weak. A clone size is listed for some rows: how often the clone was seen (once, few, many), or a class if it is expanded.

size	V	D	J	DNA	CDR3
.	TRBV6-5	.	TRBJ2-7	TGTGCCAGCAGTGAAGGGACTCCCTACGAGCAGTACTTC	CASSEGTPYEQYF
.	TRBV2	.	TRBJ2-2	TGTGCCAGCAGTTCCCCAGCGACAAGCCGGGCCGGGGAGCTGTTTTTT	CASSSPATSRAGELFF
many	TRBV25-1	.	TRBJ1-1	TGTGCCAGCAGTGACCCTAGAGGTGGAGGGGCGACTTTCTTT	CASSDPRGGGATFF
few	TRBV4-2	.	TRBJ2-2	TGTGCCAGCAGCCCGATAGCGGTTACGAACACCGGGGAGCTGTTTTTT	CASSPIAVTNTGELFF
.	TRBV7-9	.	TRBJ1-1	TGTGCCAGCAGCCCCAGCAGGGCCAGGGCCACTGAAGCTTTCTTT	CASSPSRARATEAFF
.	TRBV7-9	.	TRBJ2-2	TGTGCCAGCAGCTTAGCTCGGCCGAACACCGGGGAGCTGTTTTTT	CASSLARPNTGELFF
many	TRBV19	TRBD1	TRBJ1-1	TGTGCCAGTAGTATCTGGACAGGGGCAAAGGACGTGAACACTGAAGCTTTCTTT	CASSIWTGAKDVNTEAFF
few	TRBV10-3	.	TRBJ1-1	TGTGCCAGCAGTGCCTGGGACACAATGAACACTGAAGCTTTCTTT	CASSAWDTMNTEAFF
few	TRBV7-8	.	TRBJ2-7	TGTGCCAGCTCAACCTACGGGACCTCTTACGAGCAGTACTTC	CASSTYGTSYEQYF
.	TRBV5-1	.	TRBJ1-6	TGCGCCAGCAGCTTGTCCCCAGGGTTCAATTCACCCCTCCACTTT	CASSLSPGFNSPLHF
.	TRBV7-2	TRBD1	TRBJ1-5	TGTGCCAGCTCCCGGGACAGGAACCCTTCCGCGCCCCAGCATTTT	CASSRDRNPSAPQHF
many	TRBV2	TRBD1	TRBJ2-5	TGTGCCAGCATCATGGACAGGGGTCAGGAGACCCAGTACTTC	CASIMDRGQETQYF
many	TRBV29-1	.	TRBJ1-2	TGCAGCGTGGACAGTCGAGACTATGGCTACACCTTC	CSVDSRDYGYTF
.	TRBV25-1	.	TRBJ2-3	TGTGCCGTCGTCGCCGGCCACACTCACACAGATACGCAGTATTTT	CAVVAGHTHTDTQYF
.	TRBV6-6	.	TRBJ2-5	TGTGCCAGCAGTCTAATAGCGGCACAAGAGACCCAGTACTTC	CASSLIAAQETQYF
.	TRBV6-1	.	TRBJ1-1	TGTGCCAGTACCCCCAAGTCTTTGAGCACTGAAGCTTTCTTT	CASTPKSLSTEAFF
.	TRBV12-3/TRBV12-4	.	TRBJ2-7	TGTGCCAGCAGTTTACTAGTTTTGGGCGAGCAGTACTTC	CASSLLVLGEQYF
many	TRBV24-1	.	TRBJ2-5	TGTGCCACCAGTGATTTGGGGGGAGAGACCCAGTACTTC	CATSDLGGETQYF
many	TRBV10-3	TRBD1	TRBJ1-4	TGTGCCATCAGCTCCGGGACAGGGGCCATAACAACTAATGAAAAACTGTTTTTT	CAISSGTGAITTNEKLFF
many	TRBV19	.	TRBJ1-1	TGTGCCACCTCAACAGGGCGGGGCGTTGAAGCTTTCTTT	CATSTGRGVEAFF
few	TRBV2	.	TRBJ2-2	TGTGCCAGTAATCCCGTGGGAGCGACCGGGGAGCTGTTTTTT	CASNPVGATGELFF
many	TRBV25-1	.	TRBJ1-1	TGTGCCAGCAGTGAATTTTCTGGGGGTCAGAACACTGAAGCTTTCTTT	CASSEFSGGQNTEAFF
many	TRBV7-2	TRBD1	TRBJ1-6	TGTGCCAGCAGCCTGAGGGGGACAGAGGGGTCCTATAATTCACCCCTCCACTTT	CASSLRGTEGSYNSPLHF
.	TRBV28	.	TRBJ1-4	TGTGCCAGCAGTTGGGGCAGGTCTAATGAAAAACTGTTTTTT	CASSWGRSNEKLFF
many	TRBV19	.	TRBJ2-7	TGTGCCAGTAGTATAGCTCCTCAGGCCACCTACGAGCAGTACTTC	CASSIAPQATYEQYF
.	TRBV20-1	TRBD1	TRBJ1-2	TGCAGTGCTTGGACAGGGGGCGGCTATGGCTACACCTTC	CSAWTGGGYGYTF
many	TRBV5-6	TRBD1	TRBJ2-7	TGTGCCAGCAGCTTGGACAGGGGGTATTCCTACGAGCAGTACTTC	CASSLDRGYSYEQYF